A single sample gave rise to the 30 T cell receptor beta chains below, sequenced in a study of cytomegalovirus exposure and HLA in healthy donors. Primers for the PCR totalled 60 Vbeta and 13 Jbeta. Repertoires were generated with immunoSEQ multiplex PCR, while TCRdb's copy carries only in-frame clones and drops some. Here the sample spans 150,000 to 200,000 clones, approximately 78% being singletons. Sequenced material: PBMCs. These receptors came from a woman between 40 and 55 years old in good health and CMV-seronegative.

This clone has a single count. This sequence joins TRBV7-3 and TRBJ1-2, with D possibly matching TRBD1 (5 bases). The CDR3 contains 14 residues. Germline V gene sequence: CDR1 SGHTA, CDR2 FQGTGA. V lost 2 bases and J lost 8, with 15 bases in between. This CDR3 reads CASSLSHGTLGYTF. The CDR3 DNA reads TGTGCCAGCAGCTTATCGCATGGGACTTTGGGCTACACCTTC.

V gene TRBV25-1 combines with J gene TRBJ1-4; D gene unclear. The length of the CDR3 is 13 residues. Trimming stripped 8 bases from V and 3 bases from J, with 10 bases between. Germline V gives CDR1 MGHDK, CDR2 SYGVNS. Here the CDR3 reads CASQRAANEKLFF. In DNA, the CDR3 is TGTGCCAGCCAGAGGGCAGCTAATGAAAAACTGTTTTTT.

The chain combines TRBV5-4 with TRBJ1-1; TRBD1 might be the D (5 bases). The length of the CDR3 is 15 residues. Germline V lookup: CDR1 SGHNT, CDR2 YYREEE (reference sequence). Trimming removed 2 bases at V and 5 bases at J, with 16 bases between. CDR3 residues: CASSLYRGGGTEAFF. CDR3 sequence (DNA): TGTGCCAGCAGCTTATATCGGGGGGGAGGGACTGAAGCTTTCTTT.

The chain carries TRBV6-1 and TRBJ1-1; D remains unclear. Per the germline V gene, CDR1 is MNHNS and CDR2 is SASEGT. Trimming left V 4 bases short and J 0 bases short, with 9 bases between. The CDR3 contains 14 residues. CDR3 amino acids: CASSGGLMNTEAFF. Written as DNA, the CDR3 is TGTGCCAGCAGTGGCGGACTCATGAACACTGAAGCTTTCTTT.

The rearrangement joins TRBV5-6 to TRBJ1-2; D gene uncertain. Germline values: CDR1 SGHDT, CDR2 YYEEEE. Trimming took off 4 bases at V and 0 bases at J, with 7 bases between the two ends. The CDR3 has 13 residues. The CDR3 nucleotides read TGTGCCAGCAGCCGTGGGCCTAACTATGGCTACACCTTC. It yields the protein CASSRGPNYGYTF. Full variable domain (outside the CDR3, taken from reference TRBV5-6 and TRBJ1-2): DAGVTQSPTHLIKTRGQQVTLRCSPKSGHDTVSWYQQALGQGPQFIFQYYEEEERQRGNFPDRFSGHQFPNYSSELNVNALLLGDSALYLCASSRGPNYGYTFGSGTRLTVV.

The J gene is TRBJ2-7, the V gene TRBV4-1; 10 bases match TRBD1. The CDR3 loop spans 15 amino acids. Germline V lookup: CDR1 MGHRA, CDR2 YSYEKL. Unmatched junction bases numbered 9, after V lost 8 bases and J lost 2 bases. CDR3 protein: CASSRDRGYTYEQYF. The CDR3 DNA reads TGCGCCAGCTCCCGGGACAGGGGTTATACCTACGAGCAGTACTTC.

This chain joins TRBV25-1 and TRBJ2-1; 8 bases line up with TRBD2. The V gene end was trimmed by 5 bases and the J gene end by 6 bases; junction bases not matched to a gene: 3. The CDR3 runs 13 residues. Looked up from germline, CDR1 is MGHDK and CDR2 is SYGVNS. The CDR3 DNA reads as TGTGCCAGCAGTCGGGGGGGCGGCAATGAGCAGTTCTTC. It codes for CASSRGGGNEQFF.

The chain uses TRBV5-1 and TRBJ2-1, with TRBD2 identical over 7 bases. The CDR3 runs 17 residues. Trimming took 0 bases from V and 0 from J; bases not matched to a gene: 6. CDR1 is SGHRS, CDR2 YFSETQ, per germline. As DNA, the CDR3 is TGCGCCAGCAGCTTGGCAAATAGCGGGTCCTCCTACAATGAGCAGTTCTTC. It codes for CASSLANSGSSYNEQFF. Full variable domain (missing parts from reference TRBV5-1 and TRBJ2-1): KAGVTQTPRYLIKTRGQQVTLSCSPISGHRSVSWYQQTPGQGLQFLFEYFSETQRNKGNFPGRFSGRQFSNSRSEMNVSTLELGDSALYLCASSLANSGSSYNEQFFGPGTRLTVL.

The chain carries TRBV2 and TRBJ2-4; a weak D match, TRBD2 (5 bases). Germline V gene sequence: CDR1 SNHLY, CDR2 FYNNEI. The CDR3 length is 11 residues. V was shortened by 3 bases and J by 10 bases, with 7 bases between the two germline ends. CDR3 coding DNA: TGTGCCAGCAGTGAGCCGGGGATTCAGTACTTC. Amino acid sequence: CASSEPGIQYF.

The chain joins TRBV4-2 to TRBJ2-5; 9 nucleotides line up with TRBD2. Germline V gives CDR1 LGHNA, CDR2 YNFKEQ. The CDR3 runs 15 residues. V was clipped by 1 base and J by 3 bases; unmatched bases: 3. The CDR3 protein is CASSQAASGEETQYF. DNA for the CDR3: TGTGCCAGCAGCCAAGCGGCTAGCGGGGAAGAGACCCAGTACTTC.

The CDR3 sequence: CASSLSGGAVIQYF. CDR3 nucleotide sequence: TGTGCCAGCAGCTTATCCGGGGGGGCGGTCATTCAGTACTTC. V is TRBV5-5 and J is TRBJ2-4; 8 nucleotides match TRBD2. Germline V gives CDR1 SGHKS, CDR2 YYEKEE (reference sequence). The CDR3 is 14 residues long. Germline trimming cut 2 bases from V and 9 bases from J; bases unmatched to any gene: 7. The full variable domain, rest sourced from reference TRBV5-5 and TRBJ2-4, is DAGVTQSPTHLIKTRGQQVTLRCSPISGHKSVSWYQQVLGQGPQFIFQYYEKEERGRGNFPDRFSARQFPNYSSELNVNALLLGDSALYLCASSLSGGAVIQYFGAGTRLSVL.

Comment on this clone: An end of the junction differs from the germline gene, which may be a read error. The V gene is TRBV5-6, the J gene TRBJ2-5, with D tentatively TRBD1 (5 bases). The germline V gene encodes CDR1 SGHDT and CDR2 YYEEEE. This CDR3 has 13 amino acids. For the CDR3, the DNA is TGTGCCAGCAGCTTGGTACAGGCCAGAATAAGGGACTTC. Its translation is CASSLVQARIRDF.

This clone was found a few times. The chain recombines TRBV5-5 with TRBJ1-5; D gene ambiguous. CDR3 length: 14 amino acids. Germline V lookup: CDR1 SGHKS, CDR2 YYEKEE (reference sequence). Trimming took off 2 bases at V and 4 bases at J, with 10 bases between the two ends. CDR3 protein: CASSLEGGNQPQHF. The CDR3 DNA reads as TGTGCCAGCAGCTTAGAAGGCGGTAATCAGCCCCAGCATTTT.

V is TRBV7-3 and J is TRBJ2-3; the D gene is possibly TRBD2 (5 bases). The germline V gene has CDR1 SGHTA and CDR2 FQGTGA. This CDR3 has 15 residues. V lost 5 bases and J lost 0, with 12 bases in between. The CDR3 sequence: CASSVGVTSTDTQYF. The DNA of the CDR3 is TGTGCCAGCAGCGTCGGGGTGACTAGCACAGATACGCAGTATTTT.

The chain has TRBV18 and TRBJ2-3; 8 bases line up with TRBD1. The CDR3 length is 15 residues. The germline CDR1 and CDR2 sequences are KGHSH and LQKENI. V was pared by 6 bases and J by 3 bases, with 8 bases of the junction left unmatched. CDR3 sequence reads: CASSFGQGPTDTQYF. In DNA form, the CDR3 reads TGTGCCAGCTCTTTCGGACAGGGACCTACAGATACGCAGTATTTT.

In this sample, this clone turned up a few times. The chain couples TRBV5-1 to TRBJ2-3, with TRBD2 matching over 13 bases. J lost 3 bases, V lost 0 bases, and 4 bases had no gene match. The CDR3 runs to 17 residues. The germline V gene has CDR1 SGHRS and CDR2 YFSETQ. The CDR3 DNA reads TGCGCCAGCAGCTTGGGTCCGACTAGCGGGGGGACAGATACGCAGTATTTT. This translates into CASSLGPTSGGTDTQYF.

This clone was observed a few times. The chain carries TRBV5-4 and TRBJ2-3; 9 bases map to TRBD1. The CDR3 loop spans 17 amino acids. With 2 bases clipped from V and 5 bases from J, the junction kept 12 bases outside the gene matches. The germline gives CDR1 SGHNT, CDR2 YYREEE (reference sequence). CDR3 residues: CASSFRGTGRFGDTQYF. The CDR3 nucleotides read TGTGCCAGCAGCTTCCGGGGGACAGGGAGGTTTGGAGATACGCAGTATTTT.

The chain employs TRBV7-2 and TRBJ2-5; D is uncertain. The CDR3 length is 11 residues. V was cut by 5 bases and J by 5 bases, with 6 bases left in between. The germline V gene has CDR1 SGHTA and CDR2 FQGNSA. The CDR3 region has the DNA TGTGCCAGCAGCCCGTTTGAGACCCAGTACTTC. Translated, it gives CASSPFETQYF.

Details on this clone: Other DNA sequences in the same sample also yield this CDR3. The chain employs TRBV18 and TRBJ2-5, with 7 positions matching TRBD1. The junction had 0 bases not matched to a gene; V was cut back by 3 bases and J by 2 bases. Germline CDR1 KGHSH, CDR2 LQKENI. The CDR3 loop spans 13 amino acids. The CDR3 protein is CASSPGQQETQYF. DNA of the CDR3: TGTGCCAGCTCACCGGGACAGCAAGAGACCCAGTACTTC. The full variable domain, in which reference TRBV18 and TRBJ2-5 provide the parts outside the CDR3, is NAGVMQNPRHLVRRRGQEARLRCSPMKGHSHVYWYRQLPEEGLKFMVYLQKENIIDESGMPKERFSAEFPKEGPSILRIQQVVRGDSAAYFCASSPGQQETQYFGPGTRLLVL.

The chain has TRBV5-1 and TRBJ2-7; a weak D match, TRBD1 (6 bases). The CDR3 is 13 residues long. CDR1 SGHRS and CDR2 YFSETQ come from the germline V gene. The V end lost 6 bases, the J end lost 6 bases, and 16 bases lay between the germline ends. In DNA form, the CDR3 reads TGCGCCAGCACCCTGTTACAGGGTGGCGAGCAGTACTTC. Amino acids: CASTLLQGGEQYF.

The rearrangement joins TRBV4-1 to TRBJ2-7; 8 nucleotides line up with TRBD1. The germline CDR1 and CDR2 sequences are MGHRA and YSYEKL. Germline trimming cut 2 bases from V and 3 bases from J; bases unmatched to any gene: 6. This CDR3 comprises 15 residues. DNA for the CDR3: TGCGCCAGCAGCCAAAGCGGACAGGGATACTACGAGCAGTACTTC. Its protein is CASSQSGQGYYEQYF.

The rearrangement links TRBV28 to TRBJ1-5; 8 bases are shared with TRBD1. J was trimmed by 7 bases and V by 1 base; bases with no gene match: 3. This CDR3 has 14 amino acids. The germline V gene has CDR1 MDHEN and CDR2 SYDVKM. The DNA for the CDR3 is TGTGCCAGCAGTTTATCAGGGGGCAGGCAGCCCCAGCATTTT. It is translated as CASSLSGGRQPQHF.

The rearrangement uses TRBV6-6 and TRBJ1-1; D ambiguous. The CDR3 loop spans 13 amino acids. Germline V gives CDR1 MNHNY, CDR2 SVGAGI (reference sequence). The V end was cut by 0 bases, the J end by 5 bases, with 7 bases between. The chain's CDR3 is CASSYSPETEAFF. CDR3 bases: TGTGCCAGCAGTTACTCCCCTGAGACTGAAGCTTTCTTT.

CDR3 amino acids: CSLRFQGGRDTQYF. CDR3 DNA sequence: TGCAGCCTGCGATTTCAGGGAGGCCGAGATACGCAGTATTTT. The V and J genes are TRBV29-1 and TRBJ2-3; TRBD2 might be the D (6 bases). Germline CDR1 reads SQVTM; CDR2 reads ANQGSEA. CDR3 length: 14 amino acids. Deletions cut 8 bases from V and 5 bases from J, with 20 bases between.

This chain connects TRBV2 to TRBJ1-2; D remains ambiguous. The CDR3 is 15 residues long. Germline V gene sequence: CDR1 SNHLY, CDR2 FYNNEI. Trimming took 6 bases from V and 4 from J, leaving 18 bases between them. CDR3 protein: CASRLREGFGYGYTF. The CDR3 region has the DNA TGTGCCAGCAGGTTACGCGAGGGTTTTGGCTATGGCTACACCTTC.

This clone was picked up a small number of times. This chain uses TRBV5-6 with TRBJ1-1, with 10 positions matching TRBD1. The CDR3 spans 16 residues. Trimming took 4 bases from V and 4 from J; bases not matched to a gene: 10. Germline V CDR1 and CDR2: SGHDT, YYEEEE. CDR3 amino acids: CASSLRQGAFGTEAFF. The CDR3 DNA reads TGTGCCAGCAGCCTCCGACAGGGGGCGTTCGGCACTGAAGCTTTCTTT.

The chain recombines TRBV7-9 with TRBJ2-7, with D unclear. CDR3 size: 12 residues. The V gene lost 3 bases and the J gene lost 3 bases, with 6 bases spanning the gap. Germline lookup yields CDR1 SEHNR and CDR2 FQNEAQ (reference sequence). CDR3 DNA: TGTGCCAGCAGCTTGGGCGACTACGAGCAGTACTTC. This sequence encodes CASSLGDYEQYF.

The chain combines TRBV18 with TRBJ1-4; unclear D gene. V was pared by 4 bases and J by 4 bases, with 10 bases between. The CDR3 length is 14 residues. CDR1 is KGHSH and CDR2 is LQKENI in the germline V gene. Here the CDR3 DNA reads TGTGCCAGCTCACTTGCGGGCCTTAATGAAAAACTGTTTTTT. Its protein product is CASSLAGLNEKLFF.

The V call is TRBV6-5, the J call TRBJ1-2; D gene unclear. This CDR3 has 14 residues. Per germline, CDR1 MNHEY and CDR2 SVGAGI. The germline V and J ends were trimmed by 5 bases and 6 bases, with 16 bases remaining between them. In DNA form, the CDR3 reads TGTGCCAGCAGTCAGTACGGGAAGGCTAATGGCTACACCTTC. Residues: CASSQYGKANGYTF.

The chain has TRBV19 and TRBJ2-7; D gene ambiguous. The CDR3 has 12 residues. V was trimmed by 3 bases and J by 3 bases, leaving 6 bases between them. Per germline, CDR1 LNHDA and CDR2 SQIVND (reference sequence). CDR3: CASSIPGYEQYF. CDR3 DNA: TGTGCCAGTAGTATCCCGGGCTACGAGCAGTACTTC.